This entry describes one T cell receptor (beta chain). The assay was immunoSEQ multiplex PCR, and TCRdb's table has in-frame clones only and misses some. The sample lists about 2.3 million clones, 92% seen once, with around 0.4% in the top ten. This entry is derived from a study of shared clonotypes between healthy human individuals. CDR1 is SGHRS and CDR2 is YFSETQ in the germline V gene. The CDR3 has 15 residues. V lost 0 bases to trimming and J lost 5 bases, with 14 bases between them. The TCR was taken from a man aged 18 to 35 in good health. Some clones in this sample may be carry-over from other donors' samples. Input material: naive CD4+ T cells from PBMCs. Noted subset: CD45RA+ positively selected. The chain carries TRBV5-1 and TRBJ2-5; D may be TRBD1 or TRBD2 (5 bases each). CDR3 nucleotide sequence: TGCGCCAGCAGCTTGGCTGACGGATGGGGGGAGACCCAGTACTTC. Amino acids: CASSLADGWGETQYF.